Listed below are T cell receptor beta chains from one sample, sequenced in a study of blood T cell repertoires in COVID-19. Method: immunoSEQ multiplex PCR; TCRdb's copy keeps in-frame clones and lacks some. Found here are a few hundred thousand clones, roughly nine tenths of them singletons; the top ten hold 2% to 2.5%. The sequenced sample was peripheral blood. The source of these receptors is a man between 45 and 60 years old with acute or convalescent COVID-19. The CDR3 runs from the conserved cysteine through the conserved F or W. Fields, in order: V gene, J gene, CDR3 protein.

v_gene: TRBV11-2
j_gene: TRBJ1-3
CDR3aa: CASSLDRGNTIYF

v_gene: TRBV29-1
j_gene: TRBJ2-3
CDR3aa: CSSSDSDTQYF

v_gene: TRBV4-1
j_gene: TRBJ1-2
CDR3aa: CASSQGVGVGGYTF

v_gene: TRBV12-3/TRBV12-4
j_gene: TRBJ2-5
CDR3aa: CASSPTGRETQYF

v_gene: TRBV10-2
j_gene: TRBJ2-7
CDR3aa: CASSEPGQGYEQYF

v_gene: TRBV30
j_gene: TRBJ1-3
CDR3aa: CAWSLTFSGNTIYF

v_gene: TRBV7-2
j_gene: TRBJ1-2
CDR3aa: CASSYEGTYGYTF

v_gene: TRBV18
j_gene: TRBJ1-4
CDR3aa: CASSPSSRGAGHEKLFF

v_gene: TRBV6-5
j_gene: TRBJ1-1
CDR3aa: CASSYLPRGNTEAFF

v_gene: TRBV19
j_gene: TRBJ1-5
CDR3aa: CASSIPRQGNQPQHF

v_gene: TRBV24-1
j_gene: TRBJ2-1
CDR3aa: CATSDPTGSEQFF

v_gene: TRBV6-5
j_gene: TRBJ1-2
CDR3aa: CASRDTQNYGYTF

v_gene: TRBV9
j_gene: TRBJ1-2
CDR3aa: CASSADPGQYGYTF

v_gene: TRBV2
j_gene: TRBJ1-4
CDR3aa: CATGQETNEKLFF

v_gene: TRBV20-1
j_gene: TRBJ2-7
CDR3aa: CSASYWGTGDSYEQYF

v_gene: TRBV4-1
j_gene: TRBJ1-2
CDR3aa: CASSSGTDYGYTF

v_gene: TRBV5-5
j_gene: TRBJ2-5
CDR3aa: CASSFLHIQETQYF

v_gene: TRBV7-9
j_gene: TRBJ1-2
CDR3aa: CASSPIGGVRGNYGYTF

v_gene: TRBV4-2
j_gene: TRBJ1-3
CDR3aa: CASISHQGTGNTIYF

v_gene: TRBV9
j_gene: TRBJ2-7
CDR3aa: CASSGHGAGPYEQYF

v_gene: TRBV10-1
j_gene: TRBJ1-2
CDR3aa: CASSEGTGFFYGYTF

v_gene: TRBV6-1
j_gene: TRBJ1-2
CDR3aa: CASSEVAAGGYTF

v_gene: TRBV27
j_gene: TRBJ1-2
CDR3aa: CATYGGLVFYGYTF

v_gene: TRBV19
j_gene: TRBJ1-1
CDR3aa: CASSKGQVTEAFF

v_gene: TRBV7-3
j_gene: TRBJ1-2
CDR3aa: CASSSDRGYGYTF

v_gene: TRBV7-7
j_gene: TRBJ2-5
CDR3aa: CASSLVTGALMKTQYF

v_gene: TRBV10-1
j_gene: TRBJ1-4
CDR3aa: CASSDPGTGDEKLFF

v_gene: TRBV19
j_gene: TRBJ1-6
CDR3aa: CASSIGDMTTSPLHF

v_gene: TRBV27
j_gene: TRBJ1-6
CDR3aa: CASSFRPSSYNSPLHF

v_gene: TRBV29-1
j_gene: TRBJ2-1
CDR3aa: CSVEDRRGPYNEQFF

v_gene: TRBV4-1
j_gene: TRBJ1-1
CDR3aa: CASSQDGGTANTEAFF

v_gene: TRBV6-2/TRBV6-3
j_gene: TRBJ2-7
CDR3aa: CASSTGTAYEQYF

v_gene: TRBV11-2
j_gene: TRBJ2-1
CDR3aa: CASSTATTTGNEQFF

v_gene: TRBV27
j_gene: TRBJ1-1
CDR3aa: CASSTGTGFPGTEAFF

v_gene: TRBV19
j_gene: TRBJ1-2
CDR3aa: CASSTPGAANYGYTF

v_gene: TRBV6-4
j_gene: TRBJ2-3
CDR3aa: CASGEPGTSDTQYF

v_gene: TRBV5-1
j_gene: TRBJ1-2
CDR3aa: CASSLEGQGVYTF

v_gene: TRBV2
j_gene: TRBJ1-4
CDR3aa: CASSVGTGVEKLFF

v_gene: TRBV5-1
j_gene: TRBJ1-3
CDR3aa: CASSSERGGNTIYF

v_gene: TRBV24-1
j_gene: TRBJ1-3
CDR3aa: CATSESGAQNTIYF